Listed below are T cell receptor beta chains from one sample, sequenced in a study of CD8 T cells in ankylosing spondylitis. From the 5' RACE reads, TCRdb called clonotypes with MiXCR, one entry per CDR3 protein. The repertoire holds some 100,000 distinct CDR3 sequences, with 9% as singletons. The sample consisted of blood, either unsorted or a sorted T cell fraction (not recorded which). These receptors all stem from a male donor with ankylosing spondylitis. Both conserved end residues are trimmed from each CDR3. D genes are given only for firm matches.

len	v_gene	d_gene	CDR3aa
13	TRBV7-8	-	ASSWLSETYNEQF
11	TRBV4-1	-	ASSQEKGPEAF
15	TRBV12-3/TRBV12-4	-	ASSREGVGKEGYEQY
11	TRBV7-9	-	ATWTWSTDTQY
13	TRBV20-1	-	SARDRDSVFGELF
13	TRBV7-9	TRBD2	ASSPGGSSYNEQF
16	TRBV3-1	TRBD1	ASSPGTGTIKGIYGYT
12	TRBV12-3/TRBV12-4	-	ASTPGVAKNIQY
14	TRBV6-5	-	ASSYLAPGPTDTQY
15	TRBV4-2	-	ASSQDGGYWDNQPQH
13	TRBV5-1	-	ASSFASGGTGELF
11	TRBV29-1	-	SVNSPQDNEQF
11	TRBV29-1	-	SVARDISYEQY
15	TRBV7-7	TRBD2	ASSLAAGGTRTDTQY
13	TRBV5-1	TRBD2	ASSLEASGGNEQF
14	TRBV5-1	-	ASSATRESPYYEQY
15	TRBV3-1	TRBD1	ASSQPPGTGIYEKLF
10	TRBV6-1	-	ASWDGGDTQY
13	TRBV7-9	-	ASSLEGLRGEKLF
12	TRBV6-1	-	ASSAEYGNQPQH
10	TRBV7-9	TRBD1	ASSTGGSEQF
15	TRBV3-1	-	ASSQLAGPSSYNEQF
13	TRBV6-2/TRBV6-3	TRBD1	ASSWRTGHSYEQY
12	TRBV11-3	-	ASSSLLEDTEAF
10	TRBV12-3/TRBV12-4	TRBD1	ASSFPGQGAF
15	TRBV29-1	TRBD1	SVEEIRTGVQNYGYT
13	TRBV4-2	-	ASSPRLGGTDTQY
11	TRBV11-3	-	ASSFLGSNEQF
8	TRBV19	-	ATYNYGYT
15	TRBV18	TRBD2	ASSPGLAGGFQETQY
11	TRBV29-1	-	SVPGALTDTQY
13	TRBV28	-	ASSFRTMNTGELF
13	TRBV9	TRBD2	ASSVGRGRGETQY
13	TRBV7-6	-	ASSSASGSTDTQY
13	TRBV4-2	TRBD2	ASSQASGANNEQF
9	TRBV27	TRBD2	ASSTPGLAV
13	TRBV7-6	TRBD2	ASSLTSGVTDTQY
13	TRBV28	TRBD1	ASRTRGQDIYGYT
11	TRBV7-8	-	ASSLGGAGELF
14	TRBV5-6	TRBD2	ASLEGGLAAYNEQF
13	TRBV5-1	-	ASSLASTGNTEAF
16	TRBV25-1	-	ASSENRRNVLAKNIQY
10	TRBV29-1	-	SVPGPSTEAF
10	TRBV20-1	TRBD1	SARDEGGIQY
12	TRBV20-1	-	SAPDRSSYNEQF
13	TRBV5-6	TRBD2	ASTPTSGLYNEQF
15	TRBV5-1	TRBD2	ASSLEAAGGSTDTQY
15	TRBV13	-	ASSSSSRLTAKNIQY
12	TRBV27	TRBD1	ASTSGTGVYEQY
14	TRBV6-1	TRBD2	ASSDGLAGLRGEQF